This entry lists 31 T cell receptor beta chains sequenced from one sample in a study of cytomegalovirus exposure and HLA in healthy donors. It was with 60 Vbeta and 13 Jbeta primers that the PCR ran. Sequenced by immunoSEQ multiplex PCR; TCRdb stores in-frame clones only, minus some. Among under 150,000 clones listed, about three quarters were seen once. Source material: PBMCs. The receptors derive from a woman aged 35 to 49 in good health and CMV-seronegative.

This clone was found a few times. The chain combines TRBV2 with TRBJ2-7, with 7 bases that match TRBD1. This CDR3 has 13 amino acids. Unmatched junction bases numbered 8, after V lost 6 bases and J lost 6 bases. Per germline, CDR1 SNHLY and CDR2 FYNNEI. The CDR3 loop is CASSGDRSSEQYF. The CDR3 nucleotides are TGTGCCAGCAGCGGGGACAGATCATCCGAGCAGTACTTC.

The V gene is TRBV18, the J gene TRBJ2-1; 8 nucleotides agree with TRBD1. The CDR3 loop spans 15 amino acids. The V gene's germline CDR1 is KGHSH and CDR2 LQKENI. After removal of 6 bases from V and 3 bases from J, the junction contained 7 bases not matched to a gene. The CDR3 region has the DNA TGTGCCAGCTCCCCGCAGGGGGCCAACTACAATGAGCAGTTCTTC. It encodes CASSPQGANYNEQFF.

The chain recombines TRBV5-1 with TRBJ2-2, with D tentatively TRBD1 (6 bases). With 4 bases removed from V and 0 bases from J, the gap between germline ends came to 10 bases. The CDR3 runs 15 residues. Germline CDR1 SGHRS, CDR2 YFSETQ. The CDR3, as DNA: TGCGCCAGCAGCCTAGACAGGACGAACACCGGGGAGCTGTTTTTT. Its protein product is CASSLDRTNTGELFF.

This chain uses TRBV2 with TRBJ2-1, with 12 bases aligning to TRBD2. Germline CDR1 is SNHLY and CDR2 is FYNNEI. The CDR3 length is 18 residues. The trim removed 6 bases at V and 2 bases at J, leaving 11 bases unmatched. The CDR3, as DNA: TGTGCCAGCAGGCATTTCGCTAGCGGGAGGGCCCCCTACAATGAGCAGTTCTTC. It encodes CASRHFASGRAPYNEQFF.

The V call is TRBV7-2, the J call TRBJ2-5; D gene unclear. CDR1 is SGHTA and CDR2 is FQGNSA in the germline V gene. The CDR3 length is 14 residues. The germline V and J ends were trimmed by 5 bases and 8 bases, with 18 bases remaining between them. CDR3 sequence: CASSDGPRLKTQYF. The CDR3 coding sequence is TGTGCCAGCAGCGATGGGCCTCGGTTGAAAACCCAGTACTTC.

Worth noting for this clone: The junction shows a germline mismatch at one end, possibly a read error. The rearrangement links TRBV19 to TRBJ2-4, with D unclear. The V gene's germline CDR1 is LNHDA and CDR2 SQIVND (reference sequence). There are 12 residues in the CDR3. CDR3 bases: TGTGCCAGTCAGATGGGTGAAAACAGTCAGTACTTC. Protein product: CASQMGENSQYF. The whole variable domain, remainder taken from reference TRBV19 and TRBJ2-4, is DGGITQSPKYLFRKEGQNVTLSCEQNLNHDAMYWYRQDPGQGLRLIYYSQIVNDFQKGDIAEGYSVSREKKESFPLTVTSAQKNPTAFYLCASQMGENSQYFGAGTRLSVL.

Turning to this clone: The junction shows a germline mismatch at one end, possibly a read error. The sample has other DNA sequences that encode this CDR3 too. This rearrangement joins TRBV7-9 to TRBJ2-6; TRBD1 is a possible D gene (5 bases). CDR3 length: 13 residues. CDR1 and CDR2 from the germline V gene are SEHNR and FQNEAQ (reference sequence). The chain's CDR3 is CASSLSGANGLTF. The CDR3 DNA sequence: TGTGCCAGCAGCTTATCTGGGGCCAACGGCCTGACTTTC.

The V and J genes are TRBV4-1 and TRBJ2-1; possibly TRBD1 for D (6 bases). V lost 2 bases and J lost 7, with 12 bases in between. Germline-derived CDR1 and CDR2 are MGHRA and YSYEKL. The CDR3 is 14 residues long. The DNA for the CDR3 is TGCGCCAGCAGCCAACCGTCAGGGGAAAATGAGCAGTTCTTC. Translation: CASSQPSGENEQFF.

V and J are TRBV19 and TRBJ2-7, with TRBD1 identical over 8 bases. V was pared by 9 bases and J by 5 bases, with 6 bases of the junction left unmatched. This CDR3 is 12 amino acids long. CDR1 is LNHDA, CDR2 SQIVND, per germline (reference sequence). In DNA, the CDR3 is TGTGCCAGCCGACAGGGGAATCACGAGCAGTACTTC. This codes for CASRQGNHEQYF.

This chain uses TRBV11-2 with TRBJ2-7, with TRBD1 matching over 10 bases. Germline V CDR1 and CDR2: SGHAT, FQNNGV. The CDR3 is 14 amino acids. V shed 1 base and J 7 bases; nucleotides not matched to a gene: 4. The DNA for the CDR3 is TGTGCCAGCAGCTTAGGGGGACAGGGGTTTGAGCAGTACTTC. Amino acid sequence: CASSLGGQGFEQYF.

This chain uses TRBV5-5 with TRBJ2-5; possible D gene TRBD1, 6 bases. The J call may not be correct, given that the DNA end is closer to TRBJ2-7. Per the germline V gene, CDR1 is SGHKS and CDR2 is YYEKEE (reference sequence). The CDR3 has 13 residues. The CDR3 protein is CASGDRSSYEQYF. In DNA, the CDR3 is TGTGCCAGCGGCGACAGGAGCTCCTACGAGCAGTACTTC.

The rearrangement links TRBV4-2 to TRBJ2-5, with 10 bases aligning to TRBD2. The CDR3 has 17 amino acids. Germline-derived CDR1 and CDR2 are LGHNA and YNFKEQ. V shed 0 bases and J 5 bases; nucleotides not matched to a gene: 9. CDR3 sequence: CASSQDRAGGLQETQYF. In nucleotides, the CDR3 is TGTGCCAGCAGCCAAGATCGAGCGGGAGGGCTCCAGGAGACCCAGTACTTC.

There are a few counts of this clone. The genes are TRBV7-9 and TRBJ1-5; D is ambiguous. Germline lookup yields CDR1 SEHNR and CDR2 FQNEAQ (reference sequence). CDR3 length: 14 residues. Trimming pared 5 bases from V and 0 bases from J, leaving 8 bases between. The CDR3 sequence is CASSETFSNQPQHF. The CDR3 DNA reads as TGTGCCAGCAGCGAGACATTTAGCAATCAGCCCCAGCATTTT.

The chain combines TRBV6-5 with TRBJ1-5; D not resolved. This CDR3 has 16 amino acids. The V end lost 0 bases, the J end lost 0 bases, and 9 bases lay between the germline ends. The V gene's germline CDR1 is MNHEY and CDR2 SVGAGI. As DNA, the CDR3 is TGTGCCAGCAGTTACTCGCGGGGTCATAGCAATCAGCCCCAGCATTTT. Translated: CASSYSRGHSNQPQHF.

The gene calls are TRBV11-2 and TRBJ2-7; 10 nucleotides line up with TRBD2. Looked up from germline, CDR1 is SGHAT and CDR2 is FQNNGV. CDR3 size: 15 residues. Trimming cost V 5 bases and J 0 bases; bases outside gene matches: 4. The CDR3 is CASSLTSGASYEQYF. The CDR3 nucleotides read TGTGCCAGCAGCCTCACTAGCGGGGCCTCCTACGAGCAGTACTTC.

This chain uses TRBV14 with TRBJ2-1; 9 bases line up with TRBD2. Germline lookup yields CDR1 SGHDN and CDR2 FVKESK. This CDR3 is built from 16 residues. With 0 bases clipped from V and 0 bases from J, the junction kept 0 bases outside the gene matches. CDR3 bases: TGTGCCAGCAGCCAAGATAGCGGGAGCTCCTACAATGAGCAGTTCTTC. It specifies CASSQDSGSSYNEQFF.

This chain connects TRBV4-2 to TRBJ2-5; TRBD2 aligns across 12 bases. This CDR3 comprises 18 residues. V dropped 4 bases and J dropped 5; count of bases not matched to a gene: 14. Germline V gene lookup returns CDR1 LGHNA and CDR2 YNFKEQ. The CDR3 DNA follows: TGTGCCAGCAGCCGTTCATGGCTAGCGGGAGGGAGTTGGGAGACCCAGTACTTC. The encoded protein is CASSRSWLAGGSWETQYF.

The rearrangement links TRBV10-3 to TRBJ2-7; a weak D match, TRBD1 (6 bases). The CDR3 contains 12 residues. CDR1 ENHRY and CDR2 SYGVKD come from the germline V gene. Trimming removed 7 bases from V and 5 bases from J, with 12 bases in between. In DNA, the CDR3 is TGTGCCATCAAGGGGACACTAGACGAGCAGTACTTC. This translates into CAIKGTLDEQYF.

This chain joins TRBV11-2 and TRBJ2-3; 7 positions agree with TRBD2. The V gene's germline CDR1 is SGHAT and CDR2 FQNNGV. V shed 2 bases, J shed 1 base, and the junction held 3 bases outside the gene matches. The CDR3 has 15 residues. The CDR3 sequence is CASSLFLAGTDTQYF. The CDR3, as DNA: TGTGCCAGCAGCTTATTCCTAGCGGGCACAGATACGCAGTATTTT.

The V call is TRBV9, the J call TRBJ2-7, with 8 bases aligning to TRBD2. CDR3 length: 14 amino acids. Germline CDR1 SGDLS, CDR2 YYNGEE. J lost 3 bases, V lost 4 bases, and 6 bases had no gene match. The CDR3 here is CASSPGGLDYEQYF. CDR3 in DNA: TGTGCCAGCAGCCCGGGGGGGCTAGACTACGAGCAGTACTTC.

The rearrangement joins TRBV2 to TRBJ2-3; no firm D call. This CDR3 spans 11 amino acids. With 6 bases removed from V and 6 bases from J, the gap between germline ends came to 7 bases. Germline loops: CDR1 SNHLY, CDR2 FYNNEI. The CDR3 DNA follows: TGTGCCAGCAGGACGAGGGATACGCAGTATTTT. Its protein product is CASRTRDTQYF.

The chain uses TRBV18 and TRBJ2-5; TRBD2 matches at 7 bases. The germline gives CDR1 KGHSH, CDR2 LQKENI. V gave up 3 bases and J gave up 5 bases; unmatched junction bases: 12. This CDR3 has 16 amino acids. The CDR3 DNA follows: TGTGCCAGCTCACCGCTTACGGGAGCGGGAAGGGAGACCCAGTACTTC. This gives the protein CASSPLTGAGRETQYF.

The V gene is TRBV7-3, the J gene TRBJ2-3; TRBD2 matches at 10 bases. V was clipped by 0 bases and J by 7 bases; unmatched bases: 7. This CDR3 comprises 16 residues. Germline-derived CDR1 and CDR2 are SGHTA and FQGTGA. DNA for the CDR3: TGTGCCAGCAGCTTAACCGGGACTAGCGTTGCATATACGCAGTATTTT. Amino acid sequence: CASSLTGTSVAYTQYF.

This chain connects TRBV9 to TRBJ2-2; D might be TRBD2 (6 bases). CDR1 and CDR2 from the germline V gene are SGDLS and YYNGEE. V was trimmed by 0 bases and J by 4 bases, leaving 13 bases between them. This CDR3 has 16 amino acids. The CDR3 nucleotides are TGTGCCAGCAGCGTAGCCGGAGGGCCAGGCACCGGGGAGCTGTTTTTT. It encodes CASSVAGGPGTGELFF.

The sample holds a few counts of this clone. V gene TRBV4-1 combines with J gene TRBJ1-3; no reliable D call. Germline V gene sequence: CDR1 MGHRA, CDR2 YSYEKL. Trimming left V 0 bases short and J 5 bases short, with 20 bases between. The CDR3 contains 18 residues. For the CDR3, the DNA is TGCGCCAGCAGCCAAGATGGGTTCTCTCGGGGAGCAAGAAACACCATATATTTT. Amino acid sequence: CASSQDGFSRGARNTIYF.

This chain joins TRBV4-3 and TRBJ2-1, with a possible D match to TRBD2 (5 bases). The ends were cut back, 3 bases at V and 6 bases at J, with 15 bases in the middle. CDR3 length equals 15 residues. Germline CDR1 LGHNA, CDR2 YSLEER. CDR3 residues: CASSHVGEGLNEQFF. CDR3 nucleotide sequence: TGCGCCAGCAGCCACGTAGGAGAGGGCCTCAATGAGCAGTTCTTC.

The rearrangement joins TRBV5-1 to TRBJ2-7; a weak D match, TRBD1 (6 bases). The CDR3 length is 17 residues. V shed 4 bases and J shed 0 bases, with 20 bases lying between them. Germline-derived CDR1 and CDR2 are SGHRS and YFSETQ. CDR3 DNA: TGCGCCAGCAGCGTTTACCCCCCCGGGACAAGCTCCTACGAGCAGTACTTC. Translating gives CASSVYPPGTSSYEQYF.

V gene TRBV7-9 combines with J gene TRBJ1-2, with D possibly being TRBD1 (5 bases). Per the germline V gene, CDR1 is SEHNR and CDR2 is FQNEAQ (reference sequence). The V end lost 0 bases, the J end lost 2 bases, and 7 bases lay between the germline ends. The CDR3 is 14 amino acids. CDR3 nucleotide sequence: TGTGCCAGCAGCTTAGCCACAGGCAACTATGGCTACACCTTC. Amino acids: CASSLATGNYGYTF.

The chain uses TRBV5-1 and TRBJ2-5; D is unclear. Germline CDR1 is SGHRS and CDR2 is YFSETQ. This CDR3 has 11 residues. Trimming pared 5 bases from V and 2 bases from J, leaving 4 bases between. CDR3: CASSVQETQYF. The CDR3 DNA reads as TGCGCCAGCAGTGTACAAGAGACCCAGTACTTC. The whole variable domain, remainder taken from reference TRBV5-1 and TRBJ2-5, is KAGVTQTPRYLIKTRGQQVTLSCSPISGHRSVSWYQQTPGQGLQFLFEYFSETQRNKGNFPGRFSGRQFSNSRSEMNVSTLELGDSALYLCASSVQETQYFGPGTRLLVL.

This rearrangement joins TRBV19 to TRBJ1-1; D gene unclear. The CDR3 contains 12 residues. Germline V gene sequence: CDR1 LNHDA, CDR2 SQIVND (reference sequence). V was clipped by 5 bases and J by 3 bases, with 7 bases between them. The chain's CDR3 is CASSSGYTEAFF. The DNA for the CDR3 is TGTGCCAGTAGTTCCGGGTACACTGAAGCTTTCTTT.

Points on this clone: The same CDR3 is also encoded by other DNA sequences in this sample. The V gene is TRBV28, the J gene TRBJ1-2, with 9 bases matching TRBD1. With 6 bases clipped from V and 6 bases from J, the junction kept 5 bases outside the gene matches. Germline loops: CDR1 MDHEN, CDR2 SYDVKM. The CDR3 has 13 amino acids. CDR3 nucleotide sequence: TGTGCCAGCAGCCTCCGGACAGGGGATGGCTACACCTTC. Amino acid sequence: CASSLRTGDGYTF.